This record covers a single T cell receptor (beta chain). Its target is not known. The sample belongs to a study of naive and memory T cell subsets. The study, taken as a whole, reports: Especially in CD8 cells, naive repertoires contained a few larger clonotypes, possibly CD45RA-re-expressing memory cells.

Both TRBC1 and TRBC2 were covered by a beta constant-region primer of two equimolar oligonucleotides. Ligated cDNA was amplified by four rounds of PCR with nested alpha and beta constant-region primers and SP2. A 12-nucleotide UMI and the SP2 primer were added to the cDNA 3' end by oligonucleotide ligation. In TCRdb, the UMI-ligation and nested PCR reads were re-called with MiXCR into one record per CDR3 protein. The sample yields under 150,000 distinct CDR3 sequences, 15% to 25% seen once. V dropped 2 bases and J dropped 6 bases, with 13 bases sitting between them. The germline V gene encodes CDR1 SQVTM and CDR2 ANQGSEA. This CDR3 contains 13 residues.

The sequenced sample was naive CD8+ T cells from blood. The origin of this receptor is a human donor in good health. The chain employs TRBV29-1 and TRBJ1-2; D remains ambiguous. The CDR3 sequence: CSVEIGSGDGYTF. DNA for the CDR3: TGCAGCGTTGAAATCGGTTCGGGTGATGGCTACACCTTC.